The 32 T cell receptor beta chains in this list originate from one sample, sequenced in a study of CD8 T cells in ankylosing spondylitis. Their recognized antigens are unknown. Findings and caveats of the study: Ankylosing spondylitis blood appeared to carry a characteristic TCR beta motif of roughly eight highly homologous variants.

TCRdb fed the 5' RACE reads into MiXCR, producing one record per CDR3 protein. The sample yields about 750,000 distinct CDR3 sequences, around 17% seen once. Sequencing was performed on blood, either unsorted or a sorted T cell fraction (not recorded which). The receptors here all came from a male donor with ankylosing spondylitis.

A few counts support this clonotype. V usage is TRBV5-1 and J usage is TRBJ2-5; D remains unclear. Trimming pared 2 bases from V and 5 bases from J, leaving 13 bases between. The CDR3 is made up of 14 amino acids. CDR1 and CDR2 from the germline V gene are SGHRS and YFSETQ. CDR3 nucleotide sequence: TGCGCCAGCAGCTTTGGTAGTGGTCTGGAGACCCAGTACTTC. It specifies CASSFGSGLETQYF.

The gene calls are TRBV7-6 and TRBJ2-5; D tentatively reads TRBD1 or TRBD2 (6 bases each). The V end lost 3 bases, the J end lost 4 bases, and 15 bases lay between the germline ends. The CDR3 spans 15 residues. CDR1 is SGHVS and CDR2 is FNYEAQ in the germline V gene. This CDR3 is CASSFGGGRLETQYF. In nucleotides, the CDR3 is TGTGCCAGCAGCTTTGGTGGGGGGCGTTTAGAGACCCAGTACTTC.

A few counts support this clonotype. This chain uses TRBV24-1 with TRBJ1-1; D may be TRBD1 (5 bases). The V gene lost 3 bases and the J gene lost 4 bases, with 11 bases spanning the gap. The CDR3 is made up of 14 amino acids. Germline V gene sequence: CDR1 KGHDR, CDR2 SFDVKD. CDR3 in amino acids: CATSDGNGGTEAFF. The CDR3 nucleotides are TGTGCCACCAGTGATGGAAACGGGGGCACTGAAGCTTTCTTT.

This chain connects TRBV18 to TRBJ1-5; no reliable D call. Germline V CDR1 and CDR2: KGHSH, LQKENI. The CDR3 is made up of 14 amino acids. Trimming left V 3 bases short and J 5 bases short, with 11 bases between. Here the CDR3 reads CASSPGGGDQPQHF. The DNA of the CDR3 is TGTGCCAGCTCACCGGGAGGTGGGGATCAGCCCCAGCATTTT.

The CDR3 coding sequence is TGTGCCAGCAGTCTTTCCCCGAGGGGTCGCGGAGCTGGGGAGACCCAGTACTTC. Its translation: CASSLSPRGRGAGETQYF. The chain combines TRBV7-8 with TRBJ2-5; either TRBD1 or TRBD2 may fit D (5 bases each). This CDR3 has 18 residues. The germline V gene encodes CDR1 SGHVS and CDR2 FQNEAQ. With 6 bases removed from V and 5 bases from J, the gap between germline ends came to 28 bases.

The chain links TRBV20-1 to TRBJ2-2; 8 bases line up with TRBD1. The length of the CDR3 is 17 residues. After removal of 0 bases from V and 2 bases from J, the junction contained 8 bases not matched to a gene. Germline CDR1 DFQATT, CDR2 SNEGSKA (reference sequence). The CDR3 bases are TGCAGTGCTAGAGATCTAAAGGACAGGGTTAACACCGGGGAGCTGTTTTTT. Residues: CSARDLKDRVNTGELFF.

This clonotype has a handful of counts. V gene TRBV20-1 combines with J gene TRBJ1-3; D is possibly TRBD1 (5 bases). Looked up from germline, CDR1 is DFQATT and CDR2 is SNEGSKA (reference sequence). Trimming removed 6 bases from V and 0 bases from J, with 12 bases in between. The CDR3 covers 14 residues. Written as DNA, the CDR3 is TGCAGTGCGTTTGGACATTTCTCTGGAAACACCATATATTTT. Amino acids: CSAFGHFSGNTIYF.

In this sample, this clonotype turned up a few times. The V and J genes are TRBV7-9 and TRBJ2-1, with a tentative D call TRBD2 (6 bases). The germline V gene encodes CDR1 SEHNR and CDR2 FQNEAQ (reference sequence). V dropped 1 base and J dropped 3 bases, with 13 bases sitting between them. This CDR3 spans 16 amino acids. The CDR3 reads CASSLVGGENYNEQFF. CDR3 bases: TGTGCCAGCAGCTTAGTGGGGGGAGAAAACTACAATGAGCAGTTCTTC.

V and J are TRBV20-1 and TRBJ2-1, with 9 positions matching TRBD2. V gave up 2 bases and J gave up 7 bases; unmatched junction bases: 21. CDR1 and CDR2 (germline): DFQATT, SNEGSKA (reference sequence). The CDR3 loop spans 19 amino acids. The CDR3 coding sequence is TGCAGTGCTAGACCGTCTAGAGAGCGGGGGGCCTCAGACAAAAATGAGCAGTTCTTC. Protein sequence: CSARPSRERGASDKNEQFF.

The chain couples TRBV4-3 to TRBJ1-1; no firm D call. The CDR3 extends over 16 amino acids. V lost 3 bases and J lost 6, with 20 bases in between. Looked up from germline, CDR1 is LGHNA and CDR2 is YSLEER. The DNA for the CDR3 is TGCGCCAGCAGCCATAAGCCCGACGCGTTCAACCCTGAAGCTTTCTTT. Protein: CASSHKPDAFNPEAFF.

This clonotype has only a few counts. This rearrangement joins TRBV10-3 to TRBJ1-1, with TRBD1 identical over 7 bases. V shed 5 bases, J shed 0 bases, and the junction held 3 bases outside the gene matches. This CDR3 is 14 amino acids long. Looked up from germline, CDR1 is ENHRY and CDR2 is SYGVKD. Here the CDR3 DNA reads TGTGCCATCAGTCCAGGACAGGTGAACACTGAAGCTTTCTTT. This encodes CAISPGQVNTEAFF.

This clonotype was seen a few times. CDR3 amino acids: CSASGGLLSYEQYF. The CDR3 region has the DNA TGCAGTGCTAGCGGGGGGTTACTATCCTACGAGCAGTACTTC. The chain joins TRBV20-1 to TRBJ2-7; 7 nucleotides align to TRBD2. V lost 3 bases and J lost 1; bases outside the gene matches: 6. CDR3 length equals 14 residues. CDR1 is DFQATT, CDR2 SNEGSKA, per germline (reference sequence).

This clonotype came up a few times. The CDR3 nucleotides read TGTGCCAGCAGCGTCCCAGACAGGGAAGATACGCAGTATTTT. It is translated as CASSVPDREDTQYF. This chain links TRBV6-1 with TRBJ2-3, with TRBD1 matching over 7 bases. Germline V gene lookup returns CDR1 MNHNS and CDR2 SASEGT. Unmatched junction bases numbered 8, after V lost 6 bases and J lost 5 bases. The CDR3 consists of 14 residues.

The V and J genes are TRBV12-3 or TRBV12-4 and TRBJ2-7; 12 bases align to TRBD2. V trimming: 5 bases; J trimming: 0 bases; junction bases outside the gene matches: 17. The CDR3 has 20 residues. CDR3 nucleotides: TGTGCCAGCAGTCCTAGGATAGGTCTAGCGGGGGGGGACTACTCCTACGAGCAGTACTTC. It specifies CASSPRIGLAGGDYSYEQYF.

The V call is TRBV5-5, the J call TRBJ2-1; D is unresolved. Germline CDR1 reads SGHKS; CDR2 reads YYEKEE (reference sequence). This CDR3 comprises 15 residues. Between the trimmed V and J ends, which lost 3 bases and 1 base, there was a span of 11 bases. DNA for the CDR3: TGTGCCAGCAGCTACGACCCAGGTTCCTACAATGAGCAGTTCTTC. Its translation: CASSYDPGSYNEQFF.

This clonotype has more than one count but fewer than ten. The CDR3 DNA follows: TGTGCCAGCAGACATCTCGAGCGTGTCACTGAAGCTTTCTTT. Its translation: CASRHLERVTEAFF. The chain links TRBV11-1 to TRBJ1-1; D ambiguous. CDR3 length: 14 residues. Trimming took off 6 bases at V and 4 bases at J, with 15 bases between the two ends. CDR1 and CDR2 from the germline V gene are SGHAT and FQDESV (reference sequence).

This clonotype has more than one count but fewer than ten. The chain uses TRBV13 and TRBJ2-7; 9 nucleotides match TRBD1. The V gene's germline CDR1 is PRHDT and CDR2 FYEKMQ (reference sequence). J gave up 6 bases and V 6 bases, and 12 bases lay outside the gene matches. CDR3 length: 15 amino acids. Here the CDR3 reads CASSPTPGQGVEQYF. CDR3 DNA: TGTGCCAGCAGTCCAACTCCGGGACAGGGAGTCGAGCAGTACTTC.

The chain employs TRBV7-2 and TRBJ1-2; D is undetermined. This CDR3 has 10 amino acids. V lost 5 bases and J lost 6, with 4 bases in between. Germline CDR1 SGHTA, CDR2 FQGNSA. CDR3 DNA: TGTGCCAGCAGCGCCAATGGCTACACCTTC. It specifies CASSANGYTF.

The chain joins TRBV20-1 to TRBJ1-6; perhaps TRBD1 as D (5 bases). CDR3 length: 14 residues. Germline CDR1 and CDR2: DFQATT and SNEGSKA (reference sequence). V lost 1 base and J 9 bases, leaving 13 bases between the germline ends. The CDR3 sequence: CSARAAGSSSPLHF. CDR3 DNA sequence: TGCAGTGCTAGAGCGGCAGGGAGTAGTTCACCCCTCCACTTT.

The chain carries TRBV4-1 and TRBJ2-6; a possible D gene is TRBD1 (5 bases). CDR3 length: 16 residues. Per germline, CDR1 MGHRA and CDR2 YSYEKL. Trimming pared 1 base from V and 1 base from J, leaving 8 bases between. CDR3 DNA sequence: TGCGCCAGCAGCCAAGTTCCAGGGTCTGGGGCCAACGTCCTGACTTTC. It codes for CASSQVPGSGANVLTF.

V gene TRBV20-1 combines with J gene TRBJ2-7, with unresolved D. The CDR3 runs 12 residues. The germline CDR1 and CDR2 sequences are DFQATT and SNEGSKA (reference sequence). CDR3 in DNA: TGCAGCATGGGTAATCTCCCCTACGAGCAGTACTTC. Encoded protein: CSMGNLPYEQYF.

The chain carries TRBV11-3 and TRBJ2-1, with D tentatively TRBD2 (5 bases). The CDR3 runs to 14 residues. Trimming took 1 base from V and 7 from J, leaving 11 bases between them. Germline CDR1 is SGHNT and CDR2 is YENEEA. As DNA, the CDR3 is TGTGCCAGCAGCTTAGGCGGGTCTATTAATGAGCAGTTCTTC. Its protein product is CASSLGGSINEQFF.

Many counts were recorded for this clonotype. This sequence joins TRBV7-3 and TRBJ2-3, with D maybe TRBD2 (6 bases). Trimming took off 1 base at V and 8 bases at J, with 10 bases between the two ends. This CDR3 spans 13 amino acids. Germline V CDR1 and CDR2: SGHTA, FQGTGA. The CDR3 loop is CASSLREAGTQYF. In nucleotides, the CDR3 is TGTGCCAGCAGCTTAAGGGAGGCGGGTACGCAGTATTTT.

The rearrangement uses TRBV12-3 or TRBV12-4 and TRBJ1-1; tentatively, D is TRBD1 (6 bases). Trimming took 5 bases from V and 1 from J, leaving 11 bases between them. The CDR3 consists of 14 residues. Here the CDR3 DNA reads TGTGCCAGCAGTCTCGACAGGAAGAACACTGAAGCTTTCTTT. This codes for CASSLDRKNTEAFF.

The chain uses TRBV12-3 or TRBV12-4 and TRBJ1-5; D not resolved. The CDR3 totals 12 residues. Trimming stripped 6 bases from V and 5 bases from J, with 8 bases between. This CDR3 is CASRYGDQPQHF. Written as DNA, the CDR3 is TGTGCCAGCAGGTATGGGGATCAGCCCCAGCATTTT.

This clonotype turned up a few times. The J gene is TRBJ2-6, the V gene TRBV28, with D hard to call. The V end lost 3 bases, the J end lost 0 bases, and 9 bases lay between the germline ends. The V gene's germline CDR1 is MDHEN and CDR2 SYDVKM. This CDR3 has 16 residues. The DNA for the CDR3 is TGTGCCAGCAGTTTCCTTGATTCCTCTGGGGCCAACGTCCTGACTTTC. Translated, it gives CASSFLDSSGANVLTF.

The chain couples TRBV15 to TRBJ1-5; 7 bases match TRBD1. V dropped 8 bases and J dropped 4; count of bases not matched to a gene: 11. The length of the CDR3 is 15 residues. Germline lookup yields CDR1 LNHNV and CDR2 YYDKDF (reference sequence). DNA of the CDR3: TGTGCCACCGCCGATGGACAGGATGAGAATCAGCCCCAGCATTTT. This gives the protein CATADGQDENQPQHF.

V gene TRBV12-3 or TRBV12-4 combines with J gene TRBJ2-7, with D uncertain. The CDR3 covers 16 residues. The germline V and J ends were trimmed by 7 bases and 5 bases, with 24 bases remaining between them. DNA for the CDR3: TGTGCCAGCACACCGAGCTGGGCCTCCGGGCGAGACGAGCAGTACTTC. Translating gives CASTPSWASGRDEQYF.

The V call is TRBV7-2, the J call TRBJ2-3; the D is unclear. Deletions cut 2 bases from V and 2 bases from J, with 8 bases between. The CDR3 runs 14 residues. Germline CDR1 reads SGHTA; CDR2 reads FQGNSA. The CDR3 reads CASSLTDDTDTQYF. In nucleotides, the CDR3 is TGTGCCAGCAGCTTAACGGATGACACAGATACGCAGTATTTT.

The chain is built from TRBV12-3 or TRBV12-4 and TRBJ2-5; no clear D gene. V lost 1 base to trimming and J lost 2 bases, with 14 bases between them. The CDR3 runs to 16 residues. The CDR3 DNA sequence: TGTGCCAGCAGTTTAGGGGCAGAGGAAAATCAAGAGACCCAGTACTTC. It is translated as CASSLGAEENQETQYF.

This clonotype has just a few counts. Here the CDR3 DNA reads TGCAGTGCTAGATCTGGGTCCGATACGCAGTATTTT. It yields the protein CSARSGSDTQYF. The gene calls are TRBV20-1 and TRBJ2-3; the D is unclear. Germline V gene data show CDR1 as DFQATT and CDR2 as SNEGSKA (reference sequence). The CDR3 runs to 12 residues. Trimming cost V 2 bases and J 6 bases, with 9 bases left between them.

This clonotype was seen at least ten times. The chain has TRBV18 and TRBJ2-2, with TRBD2 matching 11 bases. This CDR3 spans 17 amino acids. Trimming cost V 3 bases and J 1 base; bases outside gene matches: 4. Germline V gene data show CDR1 as KGHSH and CDR2 as LQKENI. The CDR3 reads CASSPLGLAVNTGELFF. DNA of the CDR3: TGTGCCAGCTCACCCTTGGGACTAGCGGTGAACACCGGGGAGCTGTTTTTT. The complete variable domain, with remaining parts taken from reference TRBV18 and TRBJ2-2, reads NAGVMQNPRHLVRRRGQEARLRCSPMKGHSHVYWYRQLPEEGLKFMVYLQKENIIDESGMPKERFSAEFPKEGPSILRIQQVVRGDSAAYFCASSPLGLAVNTGELFFGEGSRLTVL.